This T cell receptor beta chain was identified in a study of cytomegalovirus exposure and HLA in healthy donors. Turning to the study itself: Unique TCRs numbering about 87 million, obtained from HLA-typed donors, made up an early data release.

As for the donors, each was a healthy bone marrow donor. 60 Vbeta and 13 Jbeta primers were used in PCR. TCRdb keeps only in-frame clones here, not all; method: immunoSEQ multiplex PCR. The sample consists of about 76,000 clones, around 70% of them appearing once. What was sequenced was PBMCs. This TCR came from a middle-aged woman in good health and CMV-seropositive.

For the CDR3, the DNA is TGTGCCAGCAGCTTGACAGGAAAGAACACCGGGGAGCTGTTTTTT. This codes for CASSLTGKNTGELFF. The chain employs TRBV2 and TRBJ2-2; possible D gene TRBD1, 6 bases. V was pared by 6 bases and J by 1 base, with 12 bases between. Germline CDR1 and CDR2: SNHLY and FYNNEI. This CDR3 is built from 15 residues.